This T cell receptor beta chain was identified in a study of control samples from healthy donors and cancer patients. The table came from immunoSEQ multiplex PCR; TCRdb's copy has only in-frame clones and leaves some out. Of around 64,000 clones listed, roughly 87% are singletons. Germline CDR1 is MNHEY and CDR2 is SVGAGI. V lost 6 bases and J 6 bases, leaving 11 bases between the germline ends. The CDR3 length is 12 residues. Sequencing was carried out using PBMCs. The genes are TRBV6-5 and TRBJ1-2; TRBD1 is a possible D gene (5 bases). The TCR sequence derives from a man aged 55 to 70 with colorectal cancer. The DNA for the CDR3 is TGTGCCAGCAGGTTAGGACACCATGGCTACACCTTC. Encoded protein: CASRLGHHGYTF.